Listed below are T cell receptor beta chains from one sample, sequenced in a study of blood T cell repertoires in COVID-19. Repertoires were generated with immunoSEQ multiplex PCR, while TCRdb's copy carries only in-frame clones and drops some. Of over 120,000 clones in the sample, roughly 85% were seen once. Input material: PBMCs or T cells enriched from blood (not recorded which). Receptors were obtained from a woman aged 45-65 years who had recovered from COVID-19. Each CDR3 is given with its conserved first and last residue. Each record gives: J gene, V gene, D gene, clone size, CDR3 protein, CDR3 DNA. A D gene is named only where the DNA matches it firmly. The listing skips clone size in some rows; elsewhere it reads once, few, many or a size class.

j_gene: TRBJ2-5; v_gene: TRBV4-2; d_gene: TRBD2; abundance: .; CDR3aa: CASSQEAGKRETQYF; CDR3nt: TGTGCCAGCAGCCAAGAAGCGGGAAAACGAGAGACCCAGTACTTC
j_gene: TRBJ2-1; v_gene: TRBV6-5; d_gene: TRBD2; abundance: .; CDR3aa: CASSPTSGRGSEQFF; CDR3nt: TGTGCCAGCAGCCCGACTAGCGGGAGAGGGAGTGAGCAGTTCTTC
j_gene: TRBJ1-2; v_gene: TRBV7-9; d_gene: TRBD1; abundance: .; CDR3aa: CASSLSGTGVDGYTF; CDR3nt: TGTGCCAGCAGCCTTTCCGGGACAGGGGTGGATGGCTACACCTTC
j_gene: TRBJ2-1; v_gene: TRBV7-8; d_gene: .; abundance: .; CDR3aa: CASSLRPTADEQFF; CDR3nt: TGTGCCAGCAGCTTAAGGCCTACCGCGGATGAGCAGTTCTTC
j_gene: TRBJ2-7; v_gene: TRBV28; d_gene: TRBD2; abundance: .; CDR3aa: CASSFLRKREFIYEQYF; CDR3nt: TGTGCCAGCAGTTTCCTGAGGAAGCGGGAGTTCATCTACGAGCAGTACTTC
j_gene: TRBJ1-2; v_gene: TRBV6-6; d_gene: TRBD1; abundance: .; CDR3aa: CASSPGQGTSYGYTF; CDR3nt: TGTGCCAGCAGCCCAGGACAGGGTACGTCCTATGGCTACACCTTC
j_gene: TRBJ1-5; v_gene: TRBV28; d_gene: TRBD1; abundance: .; CDR3aa: CASSLGTVNQPQHF; CDR3nt: TGTGCCAGCAGTTTGGGGACAGTTAATCAGCCCCAGCATTTT
j_gene: TRBJ1-3; v_gene: TRBV3-1/TRBV3-2; d_gene: .; abundance: .; CDR3aa: CASSQDSRSGNTIYF; CDR3nt: TGTGCCAGCAGCCAAGATTCTAGGTCTGGAAACACCATATATTTT
j_gene: TRBJ1-1; v_gene: TRBV10-2; d_gene: .; abundance: .; CDR3aa: CASTQQDGVTEAFF; CDR3nt: TGCGCCAGCACCCAACAAGACGGGGTCACTGAAGCTTTCTTT
j_gene: TRBJ1-2; v_gene: TRBV19; d_gene: .; abundance: .; CDR3aa: CASRPGQNYGYTF; CDR3nt: TGTGCCAGCCGCCCCGGACAGAACTATGGCTACACCTTC
j_gene: TRBJ1-6; v_gene: TRBV11-2; d_gene: .; abundance: .; CDR3aa: CASSLRGGNSPLHF; CDR3nt: TGTGCCAGCAGCTTAAGAGGGGGAAATTCACCCCTCCACTTT
j_gene: TRBJ2-7; v_gene: TRBV9; d_gene: .; abundance: once; CDR3aa: CASSAAQDYEQYF; CDR3nt: TGTGCCAGCAGCGCGGCTCAGGACTACGAGCAGTACTTC
j_gene: TRBJ2-1; v_gene: TRBV7-9; d_gene: TRBD2; abundance: .; CDR3aa: CASSPPSGGYNEQFF; CDR3nt: TGTGCCAGCAGCCCCCCTAGCGGGGGTTACAATGAGCAGTTCTTC
j_gene: TRBJ1-5; v_gene: TRBV27; d_gene: .; abundance: .; CDR3aa: CASSFIAGNQPQHF; CDR3nt: TGTGCCAGCAGTTTTATTGCAGGCAATCAGCCCCAGCATTTT
j_gene: TRBJ1-1; v_gene: TRBV24-1; d_gene: TRBD1; abundance: .; CDR3aa: CATRDRGYTEAFF; CDR3nt: TGTGCCACAAGGGACAGGGGGTACACTGAAGCTTTCTTT
j_gene: TRBJ1-2; v_gene: TRBV28; d_gene: .; abundance: .; CDR3aa: CASSLSIFEYGYTF; CDR3nt: TGTGCCAGCAGTTTATCGATATTCGAGTATGGCTACACCTTC
j_gene: TRBJ1-1; v_gene: TRBV11-2; d_gene: .; abundance: .; CDR3aa: CASSPQGIEAFF; CDR3nt: TGTGCCAGCAGCCCTCAGGGAATTGAAGCTTTCTTT
j_gene: TRBJ2-7; v_gene: TRBV29-1; d_gene: .; abundance: .; CDR3aa: CSVESDSYEQYF; CDR3nt: TGCAGCGTTGAAAGTGACAGCTACGAGCAGTACTTC
j_gene: TRBJ2-4; v_gene: TRBV2; d_gene: .; abundance: .; CDR3aa: CASSPPRGAKNIQYF; CDR3nt: TGTGCCAGCAGTCCCCCTCGGGGGGCCAAAAACATTCAGTACTTC
j_gene: TRBJ1-2; v_gene: TRBV11-2; d_gene: TRBD1; abundance: .; CDR3aa: CASSLAQGAGGYTF; CDR3nt: TGTGCCAGCAGCTTAGCTCAGGGGGCGGGAGGCTACACCTTC
j_gene: TRBJ2-1; v_gene: TRBV5-1; d_gene: TRBD2; abundance: .; CDR3aa: CASSRTSGGNEQFF; CDR3nt: TGCGCCAGCAGCCGGACTAGCGGTGGCAATGAGCAGTTCTTC
j_gene: TRBJ2-1; v_gene: TRBV7-3; d_gene: TRBD2; abundance: .; CDR3aa: CASSLSSGNNEQFF; CDR3nt: TGTGCCAGCAGCTTAAGTAGCGGGAACAATGAGCAGTTCTTC
j_gene: TRBJ1-6; v_gene: TRBV7-2; d_gene: .; abundance: .; CDR3aa: CASSQNGRYSPLHF; CDR3nt: TGTGCCAGCAGCCAAAATGGGAGGTATTCACCCCTCCACTTT
j_gene: TRBJ2-1; v_gene: TRBV7-3; d_gene: TRBD2; abundance: .; CDR3aa: CASSLTSGALNEQFF; CDR3nt: TGTGCCAGCAGCCTCACTAGCGGGGCCCTCAATGAGCAGTTCTTC
j_gene: TRBJ2-3; v_gene: TRBV11-3; d_gene: TRBD2; abundance: .; CDR3aa: CASSPLPGGTDTQYF; CDR3nt: TGTGCCAGCAGCCCCTTACCCGGGGGGACAGATACGCAGTATTTT
j_gene: TRBJ1-1; v_gene: TRBV7-9; d_gene: .; abundance: .; CDR3aa: CASSLAYGAGETEAFF; CDR3nt: TGTGCCAGCAGCTTAGCATATGGGGCAGGGGAAACTGAAGCTTTCTTT
j_gene: TRBJ2-7; v_gene: TRBV10-3; d_gene: TRBD2; abundance: .; CDR3aa: CAISDRPGGGSRPEEQYF; CDR3nt: TGTGCCATCAGTGACCGCCCGGGGGGGGGCAGTAGGCCCGAAGAGCAGTACTTC
j_gene: TRBJ1-5; v_gene: TRBV2; d_gene: .; abundance: .; CDR3aa: CASSDSRGDYQPQHF; CDR3nt: TGTGCCAGCAGTGATAGTCGCGGTGACTATCAGCCCCAGCATTTT
j_gene: TRBJ2-5; v_gene: TRBV2; d_gene: TRBD1; abundance: .; CDR3aa: CASRGTGFETQYF; CDR3nt: TGTGCCAGCAGGGGGACAGGGTTTGAGACCCAGTACTTC
j_gene: TRBJ2-7; v_gene: TRBV28; d_gene: TRBD1; abundance: .; CDR3aa: CASSRGTGGGSWQYF; CDR3nt: TGTGCCAGCAGTCGTGGGACAGGGGGCGGTTCTTGGCAGTACTTC
j_gene: TRBJ1-1; v_gene: TRBV29-1; d_gene: .; abundance: .; CDR3aa: CSVVGKGTEAFF; CDR3nt: TGCAGCGTTGTGGGGAAGGGGACTGAAGCTTTCTTT